Each of the 17 T cell receptor beta chains below was sequenced from the same sample in a study of cytomegalovirus exposure and HLA in healthy donors. The primer mix had 60 Vbeta and 13 Jbeta primers. The method was immunoSEQ multiplex PCR; TCRdb's version includes in-frame clones alone and lacks a portion of them. In the table there are 110,000 or so clones, about 79% of which are singletons. Material: PBMCs. All receptors derive from a woman aged 18-29 years in good health and CMV-seronegative.

CDR3 sequence reads: CASTLIMDTEAFF. The CDR3 region has the DNA TGTGCCAGCACCCTAATAATGGACACTGAAGCTTTCTTT. The J gene is TRBJ1-1, the V gene TRBV14; D is undetermined. The CDR3 extends over 13 amino acids. Germline lookup yields CDR1 SGHDN and CDR2 FVKESK. Trimming removed 7 bases at V and 3 bases at J, with 12 bases between.

The chain carries TRBV11-3 and TRBJ2-7; D is perhaps TRBD1 (6 bases). This CDR3 has 14 residues. The V end lost 3 bases, the J end lost 2 bases, and 11 bases lay between the germline ends. The germline gives CDR1 SGHNT, CDR2 YENEEA. The CDR3 sequence is CASSFRDKPYEQYF. CDR3 nucleotide sequence: TGTGCCAGCAGCTTTCGGGACAAACCCTACGAGCAGTACTTC.

The chain combines TRBV11-3 with TRBJ1-1; D may be TRBD1 (5 bases). In germline, CDR1 is SGHNT, CDR2 YENEEA. The CDR3 is 13 amino acids. Trimming stripped 3 bases from V and 3 bases from J, with 8 bases between. This chain's CDR3 is CASSFTGDTEAFF. Here the CDR3 DNA reads TGTGCCAGCAGCTTTACGGGGGACACTGAAGCTTTCTTT. Full variable domain (remainder filled in from reference TRBV11-3 and TRBJ1-1): EAGVVQSPRYKIIEKKQPVAFWCNPISGHNTLYWYLQNLGQGPELLIRYENEEAVDDSQLPKDRFSAERLKGVDSTLKIQPAELGDSAVYLCASSFTGDTEAFFGQGTRLTVV.

About this clone itself: In the same sample, other DNA sequences code for this CDR3. V is TRBV5-8 and J is TRBJ2-5; 11 bases map to TRBD2. With V trimmed by 2 bases and J by 4 bases, 4 bases remained unmatched. The CDR3 has 15 residues. Germline lookup yields CDR1 SGHTS and CDR2 YDEGEE. The CDR3 region has the DNA TGTGCCAGCAGCTTTGGGCTAGCGGGGGGAGAGACCCAGTACTTC. This codes for CASSFGLAGGETQYF.

The rearrangement joins TRBV9 to TRBJ1-1; 10 bases map to TRBD1. Germline values: CDR1 SGDLS, CDR2 YYNGEE. The CDR3 has 13 amino acids. With V trimmed by 5 bases and J by 5 bases, 3 bases remained unmatched. CDR3 residues: CASRGTGATEAFF. The CDR3 bases are TGTGCCAGCAGGGGGACAGGGGCGACTGAAGCTTTCTTT.

The chain employs TRBV7-2 and TRBJ2-5; 7 bases align to TRBD2. CDR1 is SGHTA, CDR2 FQGNSA, per germline. This CDR3 contains 14 residues. V lost 6 bases and J lost 2; bases outside the gene matches: 6. CDR3 sequence reads: CASSRSSGQETQYF. In nucleotides, the CDR3 is TGTGCCAGCAGTAGGAGTAGCGGGCAAGAGACCCAGTACTTC.

The CDR3 here is CASSFNIAYEQYF. In DNA form, the CDR3 reads TGTGCCAGCAGCTTTAACATTGCCTACGAGCAGTACTTC. The chain joins TRBV5-4 to TRBJ2-7; D ambiguous. Germline lookup yields CDR1 SGHNT and CDR2 YYREEE (reference sequence). Trimming removed 2 bases at V and 2 bases at J, with 8 bases between. This CDR3 has 13 residues. The whole variable domain, filled in from reference TRBV5-4 and TRBJ2-7, reads ETGVTQSPTHLIKTRGQQVTLRCSSQSGHNTVSWYQQALGQGPQFIFQYYREEENGRGNFPPRFSGLQFPNYSSELNVNALELDDSALYLCASSFNIAYEQYFGPGTRLTVT.

The rearrangement uses TRBV28 and TRBJ2-2; a weak D match, TRBD1 (6 bases). The CDR3 covers 15 residues. The germline V gene has CDR1 MDHEN and CDR2 SYDVKM. Trimming removed 5 bases from V and 4 bases from J, with 14 bases in between. The CDR3 DNA is TGTGCCAGCAGTATCGGAGACAGGTTCACCGGGGAGCTGTTTTTT. It yields the protein CASSIGDRFTGELFF.

V is TRBV18 and J is TRBJ1-1; 9 bases are a match to TRBD1. Germline CDR1 and CDR2: KGHSH and LQKENI. Losses at the gene ends were 11 bases for V and 2 bases for J; bases not matched to a gene: 6. CDR3 length equals 13 residues. DNA of the CDR3: TGTGCCGGAGGGACAGGGACCAACACTGAAGCTTTCTTT. It encodes CAGGTGTNTEAFF. Supplemented by reference TRBV18 and TRBJ1-1, the full variable domain reads NAGVMQNPRHLVRRRGQEARLRCSPMKGHSHVYWYRQLPEEGLKFMVYLQKENIIDESGMPKERFSAEFPKEGPSILRIQQVVRGDSAAYFCAGGTGTNTEAFFGQGTRLTVV.

CDR3 sequence: CASSVASGEYETQYF. The CDR3 DNA follows: TGTGCCAGCAGCGTCGCTAGCGGGGAATATGAGACCCAGTACTTC. J is TRBJ2-5 and V is TRBV9; 9 bases line up with TRBD2. The CDR3 length is 15 residues. J gave up 5 bases and V 2 bases, and 7 bases lay outside the gene matches. In germline, CDR1 is SGDLS, CDR2 YYNGEE.

The chain is built from TRBV7-2 and TRBJ2-4; TRBD2 aligns across 13 bases. Germline loops: CDR1 SGHTA, CDR2 FQGNSA. The J segment lost 8 bases and the V segment lost 5 bases, leaving 15 bases of the junction unmatched. The CDR3 contains 18 residues. CDR3: CASSAPVSLAGGRDIQYF. The CDR3 region has the DNA TGTGCCAGCAGCGCGCCGGTGTCACTAGCGGGGGGGCGGGACATTCAGTACTTC.

The chain joins TRBV28 to TRBJ2-1; 8 bases agree with TRBD2. The ends lost 6 bases at V and 2 bases at J; junction bases unmatched: 6. Per the germline V gene, CDR1 is MDHEN and CDR2 is SYDVKM. This CDR3 comprises 15 residues. The CDR3 spells CASRDTSGPYNEQFF. DNA for the CDR3: TGTGCCAGCAGGGACACTAGCGGACCCTACAATGAGCAGTTCTTC.

The table lists this clone with a count of one. V is TRBV5-6 and J is TRBJ2-7, with 7 positions matching TRBD1. The trim removed 5 bases at V and 6 bases at J, leaving 5 bases unmatched. The CDR3 totals 12 residues. From germline, CDR1 is SGHDT and CDR2 YYEEEE. CDR3 nucleotides: TGTGCCAGCAGTTACAGGGGTTCCGAGCAGTACGTC. The encoded protein is CASSYRGSEQYV.

This clone was picked up one time. The genes are TRBV29-1 and TRBJ2-5; the match to TRBD2 covers 8 bases. V gave up 4 bases and J gave up 7 bases; unmatched junction bases: 11. This CDR3 spans 14 amino acids. Looked up from germline, CDR1 is SQVTM and CDR2 is ANQGSEA. In DNA, the CDR3 is TGCAGCGTTGCTGCGGGGGGCCTCGGGGTGACCCAGTACTTC. This sequence encodes CSVAAGGLGVTQYF.

The chain uses TRBV7-9 and TRBJ2-1; tentatively, D is TRBD2 (6 bases). Germline V gives CDR1 SEHNR, CDR2 FQNEAQ (reference sequence). The CDR3 is 14 amino acids. Trimming took off 5 bases at V and 9 bases at J, with 17 bases between the two ends. The DNA of the CDR3 is TGTGCCAGCAGCCCTCTCCAAGTCGGGGGTGAGCAGTTCTTC. This encodes CASSPLQVGGEQFF.

This chain connects TRBV5-1 to TRBJ1-2; TRBD1 agrees at 9 bases. The germline gives CDR1 SGHRS, CDR2 YFSETQ. The CDR3 contains 15 residues. The junction had 4 bases not matched to a gene; V was cut back by 0 bases and J by 4 bases. CDR3 region: CASSLGDRDAYGYTF. The CDR3, as DNA: TGCGCCAGCAGCTTGGGGGACAGGGACGCCTATGGCTACACCTTC.

This rearrangement joins TRBV15 to TRBJ2-5; TRBD1 might be the D (6 bases). Trimming stripped 2 bases from V and 3 bases from J, with 13 bases between. Germline assignment: CDR1 LNHNV and CDR2 YYDKDF (reference sequence). This CDR3 has 15 amino acids. Here the CDR3 reads CATSRSTGIEETQYF. In nucleotides, the CDR3 is TGTGCCACCAGCAGATCAACAGGGATAGAAGAGACCCAGTACTTC. Looking up the rest from reference TRBV15 and TRBJ2-5 gives the full variable domain: DAMVIQNPRYQVTQFGKPVTLSCSQTLNHNVMYWYQQKSSQAPKLLFHYYDKDFNNEADTPDNFQSRRPNTSFCFLDIRSPGLGDTAMYLCATSRSTGIEETQYFGPGTRLLVL.